The next 24 T cell receptor beta chains were all read from a single sample in a study of cytomegalovirus exposure and HLA in healthy donors (dated by TCRdb to about 2017). Library preparation employed the immunoSEQ multiplex PCR assay. The multiplex PCR relied on a mix of 60 forward primers for TCR Vbeta segments and 13 reverse primers for TCR Jbeta segments. What TCRdb holds here is the immuneACCESS table cut down to in-frame rearrangements. Part of the clones is not present; checked against another copy, under half of the missing clones reflect an unresolved V gene, and the others are unexplained. The table for this sample lists approximately 75,000 clones; more than 65% of them were counted only once. Clones ranked in the top ten supply approximately 17% of the sample. What was sequenced was PBMCs. Receptor source: an older man in good health and CMV-seropositive.

This chain uses TRBV18 with TRBJ1-5; D is undetermined. The CDR3 runs 14 residues. The germline CDR1 and CDR2 sequences are KGHSH and LQKENI. The V end lost 2 bases, the J end lost 3 bases, and 8 bases lay between the germline ends. The CDR3, as DNA: TGTGCCAGCTCACCAGAGAGTTACAATCAGCCCCAGCATTTT. Translated, it gives CASSPESYNQPQHF.

This chain connects TRBV18 to TRBJ2-3; maybe TRBD1 (6 bases). Trimming pared 4 bases from V and 3 bases from J, leaving 11 bases between. Germline CDR1 reads KGHSH; CDR2 reads LQKENI. CDR3 length: 14 residues. The CDR3 is CASSLGQRTDTQYF. CDR3 DNA: TGTGCCAGCTCACTAGGACAGCGAACAGATACGCAGTATTTT.

V is TRBV5-1 and J is TRBJ2-3; TRBD2 matches at 8 bases. Germline V gene sequence: CDR1 SGHRS, CDR2 YFSETQ. This CDR3 is 17 amino acids long. Trimming took 1 base from V and 2 from J; bases not matched to a gene: 9. The DNA for the CDR3 is TGCGCCAGCAGCTTGACTCCCGGGGGGGATCCCACAGATACGCAGTATTTT. It yields the protein CASSLTPGGDPTDTQYF. The full variable domain, its missing parts supplied by reference TRBV5-1 and TRBJ2-3, is KAGVTQTPRYLIKTRGQQVTLSCSPISGHRSVSWYQQTPGQGLQFLFEYFSETQRNKGNFPGRFSGRQFSNSRSEMNVSTLELGDSALYLCASSLTPGGDPTDTQYFGPGTRLTVL.

The V and J genes are TRBV10-3 and TRBJ2-1, with 10 nucleotides matching TRBD2. The CDR3 covers 14 residues. The V segment lost 4 bases and the J segment 8 bases; nucleotides outside the gene matches: 5. Germline V gene sequence: CDR1 ENHRY, CDR2 SYGVKD. The CDR3 reads CAISVSGGADEQFF. The CDR3 bases are TGTGCCATCAGTGTGAGCGGGGGGGCCGATGAGCAGTTCTTC.

The chain employs TRBV19 and TRBJ2-2, with D possibly matching TRBD2 (6 bases). V lost 5 bases and J 0 bases, leaving 13 bases between the germline ends. CDR1 and CDR2 (germline): LNHDA, SQIVND (reference sequence). The CDR3 contains 16 residues. The CDR3 spells CASSVFAGTNTGELFF. The CDR3 nucleotides read TGTGCCAGTAGTGTCTTTGCGGGGACGAACACCGGGGAGCTGTTTTTT. Looking up the rest from reference TRBV19 and TRBJ2-2 gives the full variable domain: DGGITQSPKYLFRKEGQNVTLSCEQNLNHDAMYWYRQDPGQGLRLIYYSQIVNDFQKGDIAEGYSVSREKKESFPLTVTSAQKNPTAFYLCASSVFAGTNTGELFFGEGSRLTVL.

Here the CDR3 reads CASSTGGYLGSPLHF. The CDR3 nucleotides are TGCGCCAGCAGTACCGGGGGATACCTGGGTTCACCCCTCCACTTT. The chain joins TRBV5-1 to TRBJ1-6, with D tentatively TRBD1 (5 bases). Germline loops: CDR1 SGHRS, CDR2 YFSETQ. This CDR3 spans 15 amino acids. Trimming stripped 5 bases from V and 9 bases from J, with 18 bases between.

The chain carries TRBV7-9 and TRBJ2-3; D is ambiguous. The CDR3 covers 13 residues. The V and J ends lost 4 bases and 1 base respectively, with 6 bases between them. Per germline, CDR1 SEHNR and CDR2 FQNEAQ (reference sequence). Written as DNA, the CDR3 is TGTGCCAGCAGCTACATGGGCACAGATACGCAGTATTTT. Its translation is CASSYMGTDTQYF.

Only one count was recorded for this clone. The chain has TRBV10-3 and TRBJ2-7, with 9 bases matching TRBD2. CDR1 and CDR2 (germline): ENHRY, SYGVKD. V lost 3 bases and J lost 0; bases outside the gene matches: 6. The CDR3 has 16 amino acids. The CDR3 region has the DNA TGTGCCATCAGTGAACTACTAGCGGGTAGCTCCTACGAGCAGTACTTC. It specifies CAISELLAGSSYEQYF.

This chain joins TRBV13 and TRBJ2-3; 7 nucleotides match TRBD2. The length of the CDR3 is 24 residues. J lost 2 bases, V lost 0 bases, and 29 bases had no gene match. CDR1 and CDR2 (germline): PRHDT, FYEKMQ (reference sequence). The CDR3 reads CASSLGVLHQPRGRRGRITDTQYF. The CDR3 region has the DNA TGTGCCAGCAGCTTAGGTGTCCTGCACCAGCCACGGGGGAGGCGGGGGAGAATCACAGATACGCAGTATTTT.

The sample holds one count of this clone. The chain links TRBV5-1 to TRBJ2-5, with 8 bases that match TRBD2. V shed 4 bases and J 2 bases; nucleotides not matched to a gene: 7. The CDR3 loop spans 15 amino acids. Germline loops: CDR1 SGHRS, CDR2 YFSETQ. CDR3 region: CASSKAGETQETQYF. As DNA, the CDR3 is TGCGCCAGCAGCAAAGCGGGAGAAACTCAAGAGACCCAGTACTTC.

This clone turned up a few times. V is TRBV11-2 and J is TRBJ2-2, with a possible D match to TRBD2 (6 bases). CDR1 and CDR2 (germline): SGHAT, FQNNGV. The CDR3 is 15 amino acids. V dropped 1 base and J dropped 5 bases, with 11 bases sitting between them. The CDR3 sequence is CASSLVAGNTGELFF. DNA of the CDR3: TGTGCCAGCAGCTTAGTGGCGGGAAATACCGGGGAGCTGTTTTTT.

V and J are TRBV5-1 and TRBJ2-5, with D tentatively TRBD2 (7 bases). Per the germline V gene, CDR1 is SGHRS and CDR2 is YFSETQ. The V gene lost 6 bases and the J gene lost 5 bases, with 20 bases spanning the gap. The CDR3 length is 15 residues. The CDR3 loop reads CASISTPGGEETQYF. CDR3 nucleotide sequence: TGCGCCAGCATCTCCACTCCGGGGGGCGAGGAGACCCAGTACTTC.

This clone was observed a few times. The chain combines TRBV2 with TRBJ1-1; TRBD1 agrees at 9 bases. Looked up from germline, CDR1 is SNHLY and CDR2 is FYNNEI. The CDR3 length is 15 residues. Trimming cost V 6 bases and J 3 bases; bases outside gene matches: 8. The CDR3 loop reads CASRESTGGYTEAFF. In nucleotides, the CDR3 is TGTGCCAGCAGAGAAAGCACAGGGGGCTACACTGAAGCTTTCTTT.

The rearrangement links TRBV19 to TRBJ1-4; D gene unclear. Germline V gives CDR1 LNHDA, CDR2 SQIVND (reference sequence). The V and J ends lost 5 bases and 8 bases respectively, with 6 bases between them. The CDR3 covers 11 residues. The CDR3 sequence: CASSGSEKLFF. The DNA of the CDR3 is TGTGCCAGTAGTGGGAGCGAAAAACTGTTTTTT.

In DNA form, the CDR3 reads TGTGCCAGCAGCGAGGCCTCGGTCACCGGGGAGCTGTTTTTT. It specifies CASSEASVTGELFF. The rearrangement links TRBV2 to TRBJ2-2; no clear D. Trimming shortened V by 6 bases and J by 4 bases, and 12 bases separated the two germline ends. This CDR3 comprises 14 residues. CDR1 is SNHLY, CDR2 FYNNEI, per germline.

V gene TRBV29-1 combines with J gene TRBJ1-4; TRBD1 matches at 8 bases. Germline V lookup: CDR1 SQVTM, CDR2 ANQGSEA. V gave up 6 bases and J gave up 6 bases; unmatched junction bases: 9. This CDR3 region has 14 residues. In DNA, the CDR3 is TGCAGCGTCGATTCAGGGGGCATGGATGAAAAACTGTTTTTT. Translating it yields CSVDSGGMDEKLFF.

The chain carries TRBV11-2 and TRBJ2-5; D gene uncertain. Germline V lookup: CDR1 SGHAT, CDR2 FQNNGV. CDR3 length equals 13 residues. The V gene lost 5 bases and the J gene lost 5 bases, with 12 bases spanning the gap. This CDR3 is CASSLTNSETQYF. In nucleotides, the CDR3 is TGTGCCAGCAGCCTGACAAATTCCGAGACCCAGTACTTC.

V and J are TRBV11-3 and TRBJ2-1; D is perhaps TRBD2 (6 bases). The CDR3 totals 15 residues. Germline CDR1 and CDR2: SGHNT and YENEEA. The V and J ends lost 1 base and 5 bases respectively, with 12 bases between them. The CDR3 is CASSLGLRENNEQFF. The CDR3 nucleotides read TGTGCCAGCAGCTTAGGTTTGCGGGAAAACAATGAGCAGTTCTTC.

CDR3 bases: TGCGCCAGCAGCTTACAGGGGGCTGGGCTGTTTTTT. Residues: CASSLQGAGLFF. The chain recombines TRBV5-1 with TRBJ2-2; TRBD1 agrees at 9 bases. The CDR3 consists of 12 residues. Germline CDR1 reads SGHRS; CDR2 reads YFSETQ. V shed 2 bases, J shed 13 bases, and the junction held 3 bases outside the gene matches.

The chain carries TRBV7-9 and TRBJ2-7, with a possible D match to TRBD1 (5 bases). The CDR3 runs 13 residues. The germline V and J ends were trimmed by 7 bases and 12 bases, with 22 bases remaining between them. The germline V gene has CDR1 SEHNR and CDR2 FQNEAQ (reference sequence). The CDR3 bases are TGTGCCAGCACTCTAACAGGTTTGAGTAGGGTGTACTTC. Translated: CASTLTGLSRVYF.

For the CDR3, the DNA is TGTGCCAGCAGCTTAGTGGGCGGGGGGGCGGAGACCCAGTACTTC. This gives the protein CASSLVGGGAETQYF. V gene TRBV7-2 combines with J gene TRBJ2-5; 9 bases line up with TRBD2. Trimming took 1 base from V and 5 from J; bases not matched to a gene: 5. This CDR3 region has 15 residues. Germline loops: CDR1 SGHTA, CDR2 FQGNSA.

The V gene is TRBV2, the J gene TRBJ1-2; 8 bases align to TRBD1. The CDR3 is 13 residues long. The junction had 8 bases not matched to a gene; V was cut back by 7 bases and J by 7 bases. CDR1 is SNHLY, CDR2 FYNNEI, per germline. CDR3 sequence (DNA): TGTGCCAGCATATCGGACAGGGAGGGTGGCTACACCTTC. Protein product: CASISDREGGYTF. Looking up the rest from reference TRBV2 and TRBJ1-2 gives the full variable domain: EPEVTQTPSHQVTQMGQEVILRCVPISNHLYFYWYRQILGQKVEFLVSFYNNEISEKSEIFDDQFSVERPDGSNFTLKIRSTKLEDSAMYFCASISDREGGYTFGSGTRLTVV.

This chain connects TRBV28 to TRBJ2-3; 7 bases agree with TRBD2. This CDR3 spans 16 amino acids. Trimming removed 3 bases from V and 6 bases from J; junction bases left unmatched: 12. Germline values: CDR1 MDHEN, CDR2 SYDVKM. For the CDR3, the DNA is TGTGCCAGCAGTTTGGAACTAGCGTTTTCGAGGGATACGCAGTATTTT. Translated, it gives CASSLELAFSRDTQYF.

The chain employs TRBV5-1 and TRBJ2-1; D possibly corresponds to TRBD2 (5 bases). The CDR3 contains 15 residues. V lost 2 bases, J lost 5 bases, and 14 bases lay in between. CDR1 is SGHRS, CDR2 YFSETQ, per germline. CDR3 region: CASSFFRGLNNEQFF. Written as DNA, the CDR3 is TGCGCCAGCAGCTTCTTCCGGGGTCTAAACAATGAGCAGTTCTTC.